This T cell receptor (beta chain) was sequenced during a study of T cells in Graves' hyperthyroidism and ophthalmopathy. The CDR3 regions of TCR beta were amplified from RNA transcripts. An initial round of RT-PCR targeting the TCR CDR3 relied on the HTBI primer set. TCRdb re-derived calls from the multiplex PCR reads in MiXCR, one entry per CDR3 protein. The sample holds around 350,000 distinct CDR3 sequences, roughly 19% seen once. This clonotype has a count of ten or more. What it recognizes is unknown. Findings of the study overall: Blood held most thyroid clonotypes expanded above 0.001 frequency.

Patients aged 18 to 65 had newly diagnosed hyperthyroidism lasting under 2 months. The CDR3 has 15 residues. Trimming cost V 5 bases and J 3 bases; bases outside gene matches: 8. The source material was blood. This receptor was taken from a woman in her late teens or twenties with Graves' hyperthyroidism. V is TRBV12-3 or TRBV12-4 and J is TRBJ2-7, with 9 bases that match TRBD1. CDR3 in DNA: TGTGCCAGCAGTGACCCGACAGGGGGATACTACGAGCAGTACTTC. It translates to CASSDPTGGYYEQYF.